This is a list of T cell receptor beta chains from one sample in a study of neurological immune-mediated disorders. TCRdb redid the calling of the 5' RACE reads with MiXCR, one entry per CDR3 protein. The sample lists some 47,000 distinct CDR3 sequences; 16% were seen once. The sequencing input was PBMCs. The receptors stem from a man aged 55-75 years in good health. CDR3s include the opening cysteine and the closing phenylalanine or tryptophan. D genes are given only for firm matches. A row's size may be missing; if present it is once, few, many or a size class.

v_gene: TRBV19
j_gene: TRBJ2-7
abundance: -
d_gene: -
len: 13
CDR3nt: TGTGCCAGTAGTATATGGGTTGCACTCGAGCAGTACTTC
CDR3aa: CASSIWVALEQYF

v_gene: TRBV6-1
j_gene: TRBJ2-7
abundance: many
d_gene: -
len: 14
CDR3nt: TGTGCCAGCACCCAGGGGCAGCCAAGATACGAGCAGTACTTC
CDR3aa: CASTQGQPRYEQYF

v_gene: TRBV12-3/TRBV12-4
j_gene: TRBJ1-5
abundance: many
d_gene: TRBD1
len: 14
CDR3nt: TGTGCCAGCAGGCGGGACAGGGGGAATCAGCCCCAGCATTTT
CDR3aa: CASRRDRGNQPQHF

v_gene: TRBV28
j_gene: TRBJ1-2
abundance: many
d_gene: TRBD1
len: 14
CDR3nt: TGTGCCAGCAGTTCAAACAGGGGGCACTATGGCTACACCTTC
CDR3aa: CASSSNRGHYGYTF

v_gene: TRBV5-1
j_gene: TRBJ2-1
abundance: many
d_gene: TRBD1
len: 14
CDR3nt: TGCGCCAGCAGCTTGAGGGGGCCCTACAATGAGCAGTTCTTC
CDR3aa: CASSLRGPYNEQFF

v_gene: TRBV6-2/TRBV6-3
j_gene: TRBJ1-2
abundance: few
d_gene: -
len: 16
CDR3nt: TGTGCCAGCAGCCCCCGGGGGCTACGAGCTAACTATGGCTACACCTTC
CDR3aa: CASSPRGLRANYGYTF

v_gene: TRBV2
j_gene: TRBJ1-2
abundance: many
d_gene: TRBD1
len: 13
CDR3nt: TGTGCCAGCAGCGAGGACAGGGAGATGGGCTACACCTTC
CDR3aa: CASSEDREMGYTF

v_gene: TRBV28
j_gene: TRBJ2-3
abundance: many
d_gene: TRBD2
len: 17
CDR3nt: TGTGCCAGCAGTCTCCCCACTAGCGGGAGGGCCGTGGATACGCAGTATTTT
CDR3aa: CASSLPTSGRAVDTQYF

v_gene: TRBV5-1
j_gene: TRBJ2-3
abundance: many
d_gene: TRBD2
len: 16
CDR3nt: TGCGCCAGCAGCGTCACTACGGGACTAGCTCTCGATACGCAGTATTTT
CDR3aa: CASSVTTGLALDTQYF

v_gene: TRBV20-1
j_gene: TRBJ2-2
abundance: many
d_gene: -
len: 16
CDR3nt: TGCAGTGCTAGCCCCATAGGACTGTTCAACACCGGGGAGCTGTTTTTT
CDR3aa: CSASPIGLFNTGELFF

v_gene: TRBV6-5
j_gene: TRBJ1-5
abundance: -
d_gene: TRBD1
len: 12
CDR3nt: TGTGCCAGCAGTGGACAGGGTCAGACCCAGAATTTT
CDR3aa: CASSGQGQTQNF

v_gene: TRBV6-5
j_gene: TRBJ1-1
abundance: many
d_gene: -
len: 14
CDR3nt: TGTGCCAGCAGGCCCTCCTTGGGTCACACTGAAGCTTTCTTT
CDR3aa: CASRPSLGHTEAFF

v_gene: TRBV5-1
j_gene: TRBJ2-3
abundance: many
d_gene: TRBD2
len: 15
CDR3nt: TGCGCCAGCAGCATCGATAGCGGGGTTCGGGATACGCAGTATTTT
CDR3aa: CASSIDSGVRDTQYF

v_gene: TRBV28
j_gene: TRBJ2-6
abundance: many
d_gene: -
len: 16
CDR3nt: TGTGCCAGCAGTTTTGTAGCCAACTCTGGGGCCAACGTCCTGACTTTC
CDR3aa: CASSFVANSGANVLTF

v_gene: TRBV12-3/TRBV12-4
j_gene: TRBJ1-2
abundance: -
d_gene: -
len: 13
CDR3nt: TGTGCCAGCAGCAAAAAACAGGGCCTAAGCTACACCTTC
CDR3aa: CASSKKQGLSYTF

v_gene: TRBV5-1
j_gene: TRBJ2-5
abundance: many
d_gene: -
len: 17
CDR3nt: TGCGCCAGCAGCTTGGCCCCTCTTGGGGGGGCCCAAGAGACCCAGTACTTC
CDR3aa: CASSLAPLGGAQETQYF

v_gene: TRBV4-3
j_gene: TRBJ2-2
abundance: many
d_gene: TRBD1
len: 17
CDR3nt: TGCGCCAGCAGCCAAACCGACAGGGGGCCGAACACCGGGGAGCTGTTTTTT
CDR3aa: CASSQTDRGPNTGELFF

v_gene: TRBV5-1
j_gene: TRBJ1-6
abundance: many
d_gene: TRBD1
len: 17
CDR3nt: TGCGCCAGCAGCTTGGAAGGGACAGGGGCTGGTAATTCACCCCTCCACTTT
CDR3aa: CASSLEGTGAGNSPLHF

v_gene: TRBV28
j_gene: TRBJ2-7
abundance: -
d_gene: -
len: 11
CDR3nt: TGTGCCAGCAGCCGTTTCCAAGGGCAGTACTTC
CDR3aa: CASSRFQGQYF

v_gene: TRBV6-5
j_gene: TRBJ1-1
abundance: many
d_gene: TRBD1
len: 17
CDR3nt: TGTGCCAGCAGCTTCCGGGACACCAGGGGGATGAACACTGAAGCTTTCTTT
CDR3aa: CASSFRDTRGMNTEAFF

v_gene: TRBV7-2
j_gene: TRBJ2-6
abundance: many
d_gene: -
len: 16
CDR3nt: TGTGCCAGCCGCCTAGGGGGGGTGGCGGGGGCCAACGTCCTGACTTTC
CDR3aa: CASRLGGVAGANVLTF

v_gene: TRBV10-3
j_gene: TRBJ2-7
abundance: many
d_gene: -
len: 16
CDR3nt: TGTGCCATCGTAAGGGTAAAGCCCCGGGCCTCCTACGAGCAGTACTTC
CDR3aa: CAIVRVKPRASYEQYF

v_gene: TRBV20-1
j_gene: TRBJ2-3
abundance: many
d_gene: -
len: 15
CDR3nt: TGCAGTGCTAGAGACCGGCCTAGTTACACAGATACGCAGTATTTT
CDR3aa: CSARDRPSYTDTQYF

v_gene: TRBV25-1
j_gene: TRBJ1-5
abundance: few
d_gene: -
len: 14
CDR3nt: TGTGCCAGCAGTGGCCCCTCGGTTAATCAGCCCCAGCATTTT
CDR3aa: CASSGPSVNQPQHF

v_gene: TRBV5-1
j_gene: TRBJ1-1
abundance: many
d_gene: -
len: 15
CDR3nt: TGCGCCAGCAGCTTAAGAGGGGAGTCGAACACTGAAGCTTTCTTT
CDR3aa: CASSLRGESNTEAFF

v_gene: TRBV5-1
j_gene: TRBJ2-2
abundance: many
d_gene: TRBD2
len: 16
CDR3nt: TGCGCCAGCAGCTCCCAGCGGGACTTGAACACCGGGGAGCTGTTTTTT
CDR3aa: CASSSQRDLNTGELFF

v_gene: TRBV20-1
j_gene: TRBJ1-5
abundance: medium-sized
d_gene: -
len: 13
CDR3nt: TGCAGTGCTAGGGTCCAGGACAATCAGCCCCAGCATTTT
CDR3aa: CSARVQDNQPQHF

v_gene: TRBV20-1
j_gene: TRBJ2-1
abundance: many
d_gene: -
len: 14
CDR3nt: TGCAGTGCTCCAAGCGGACCCTCCTACAATGAGCAGTTCTTC
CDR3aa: CSAPSGPSYNEQFF

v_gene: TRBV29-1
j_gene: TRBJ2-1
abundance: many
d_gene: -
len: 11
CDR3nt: TGCAGCGTTGAAAGGGAGAATGAGCAGTTCTTC
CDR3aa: CSVERENEQFF

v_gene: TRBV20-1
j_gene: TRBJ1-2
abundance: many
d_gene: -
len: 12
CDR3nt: TGCAGTGCCCAACCCCTTGGGACGGACTACACCTTC
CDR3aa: CSAQPLGTDYTF

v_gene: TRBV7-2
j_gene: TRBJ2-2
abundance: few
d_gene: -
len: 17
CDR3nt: TGTGCCAGCAGCTTAGCTCGGCACCAGTTGAACACCGGGGAGCTGTTTTTT
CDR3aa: CASSLARHQLNTGELFF

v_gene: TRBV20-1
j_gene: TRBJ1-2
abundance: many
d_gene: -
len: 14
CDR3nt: TGCAGTGCCTCTAGAGGGCTGGCAGGGACTGGCTACACCTTC
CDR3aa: CSASRGLAGTGYTF

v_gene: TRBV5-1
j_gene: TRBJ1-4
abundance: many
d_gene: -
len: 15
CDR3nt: TGCGCCAGCAGCTTGGTCGGCCTGGCTAATGAAAAACTGTTTTTT
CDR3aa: CASSLVGLANEKLFF

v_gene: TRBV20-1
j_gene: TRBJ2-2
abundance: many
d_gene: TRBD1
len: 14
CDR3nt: TGCAGTGCTAGATTTGACAGGGGGGCCGGGGAGCTGTTTTTT
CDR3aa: CSARFDRGAGELFF

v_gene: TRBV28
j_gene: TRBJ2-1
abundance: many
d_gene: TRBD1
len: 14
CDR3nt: TGTGCCAGCAGTGTGACAGGGAGTCGCAATGAGCAGTTCTTC
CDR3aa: CASSVTGSRNEQFF

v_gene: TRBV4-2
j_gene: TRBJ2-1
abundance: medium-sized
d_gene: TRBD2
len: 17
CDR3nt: TGTGCCAGCAGCCAAGATCGAGGACTAGCGGAACCAAAGGGGCAGTTCTTC
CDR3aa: CASSQDRGLAEPKGQFF

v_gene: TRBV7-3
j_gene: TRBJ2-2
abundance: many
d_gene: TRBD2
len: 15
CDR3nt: TGTGCCAGCAGCTTACGGGGACTAATTAACGGGGAGCTGTTTTTT
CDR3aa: CASSLRGLINGELFF

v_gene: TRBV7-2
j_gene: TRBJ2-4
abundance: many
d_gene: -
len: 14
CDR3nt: TGTGCCAGCAGCGCTGACAGTTCCAAAAGGATTCAGTACTTC
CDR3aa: CASSADSSKRIQYF

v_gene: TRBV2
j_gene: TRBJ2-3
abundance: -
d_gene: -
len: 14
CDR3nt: TGTGCCAGCAGTGTTCAGGGTGGAACAGATACGCAGTATTTT
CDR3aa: CASSVQGGTDTQYF

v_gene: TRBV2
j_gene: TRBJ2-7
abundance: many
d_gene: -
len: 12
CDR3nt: TGTGCCAGCACAGGGTTTGTCTACGAGCAGTACTTC
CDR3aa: CASTGFVYEQYF

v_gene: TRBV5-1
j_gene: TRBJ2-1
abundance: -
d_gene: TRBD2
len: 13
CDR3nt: TGCGCCAGCGGACTAGCGGGAGGAATAGAGCAGTTCTTC
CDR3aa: CASGLAGGIEQFF

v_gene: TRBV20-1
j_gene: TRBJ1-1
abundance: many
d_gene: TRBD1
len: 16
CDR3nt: TGCAGTGCTAGAGCCGGGACAGGGGGCCCGAACACTGAAGCTTTCTTT
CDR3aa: CSARAGTGGPNTEAFF

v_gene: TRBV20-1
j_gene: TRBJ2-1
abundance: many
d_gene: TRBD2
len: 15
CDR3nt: TGCAGTGCTACCCGACTGGGCGGGAGGGGCGATGAGCAGTTCTTC
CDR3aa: CSATRLGGRGDEQFF

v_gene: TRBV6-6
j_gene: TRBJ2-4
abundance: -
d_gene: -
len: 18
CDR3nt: TGTGCCAGCACCCCGTCCAGCGACCCTTTACTAGCCAAAAACATTCAGCACTTC
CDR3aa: CASTPSSDPLLAKNIQHF

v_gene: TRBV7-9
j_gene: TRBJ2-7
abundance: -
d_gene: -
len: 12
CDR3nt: TGTGCCAGCAGCGGATCTTCCTACGAGCAGTACTTC
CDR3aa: CASSGSSYEQYF

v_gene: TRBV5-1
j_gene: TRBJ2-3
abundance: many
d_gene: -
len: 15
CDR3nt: TGCGCCAGCAGCTTGGAGGACATTAGCACAGATACGCAGTATTTT
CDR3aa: CASSLEDISTDTQYF

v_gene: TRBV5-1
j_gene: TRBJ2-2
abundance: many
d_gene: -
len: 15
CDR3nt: TGCGCCAGCAGCTTTGTCAGGGGGAACACCGGGGAGCTGTTTTTT
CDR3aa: CASSFVRGNTGELFF

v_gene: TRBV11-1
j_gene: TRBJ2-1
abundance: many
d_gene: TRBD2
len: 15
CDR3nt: TGTGCCAGCAGCTTAGTCCGACTAGCGGGAGGGGAGCAGTTCTTC
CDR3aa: CASSLVRLAGGEQFF

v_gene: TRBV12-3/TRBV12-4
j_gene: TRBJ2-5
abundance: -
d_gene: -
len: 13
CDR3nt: TGTGCCAGCAGCCTACTAGGGGAAGAGACCCAGTACTTC
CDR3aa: CASSLLGEETQYF

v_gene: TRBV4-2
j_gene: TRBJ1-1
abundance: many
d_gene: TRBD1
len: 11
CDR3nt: TGTGCCAGTATACAGGGGTCTGAAGCTTTCTTT
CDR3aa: CASIQGSEAFF

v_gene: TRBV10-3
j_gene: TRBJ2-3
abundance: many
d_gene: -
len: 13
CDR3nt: TGTGCCATCAGTTACAGGGAAATGGATACGCAGTATTTT
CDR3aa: CAISYREMDTQYF

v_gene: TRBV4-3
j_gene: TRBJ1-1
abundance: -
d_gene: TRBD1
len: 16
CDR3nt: TGCGCCAGCAGCCGGATCCCGGACAGGGGTTCTCCTGAAGCTTTCTTT
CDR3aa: CASSRIPDRGSPEAFF

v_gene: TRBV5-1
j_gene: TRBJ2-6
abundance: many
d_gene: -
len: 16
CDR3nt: TGCGCCAGCAGCCCCTTCGGTTCCTCTGGGGCCAACGTCCTGACTTTC
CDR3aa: CASSPFGSSGANVLTF

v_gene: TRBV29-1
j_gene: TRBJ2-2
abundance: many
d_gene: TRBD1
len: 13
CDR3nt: TGCAGCGTGGAGACAGGGTACACCGGGGAGCTGTTTTTT
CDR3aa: CSVETGYTGELFF

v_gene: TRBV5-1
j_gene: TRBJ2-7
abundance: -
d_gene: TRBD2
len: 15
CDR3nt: TGCGCCAGCAGTACTGTAGCGGGTGAGCTTTACGAGCAGTACTTC
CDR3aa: CASSTVAGELYEQYF

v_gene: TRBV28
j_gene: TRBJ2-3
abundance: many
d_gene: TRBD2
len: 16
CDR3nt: TGTGCCAGCAGCAGCATTCGGACTAGCGGCACAGATACGCAGTATTTT
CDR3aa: CASSSIRTSGTDTQYF

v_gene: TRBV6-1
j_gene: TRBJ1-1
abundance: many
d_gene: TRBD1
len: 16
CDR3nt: TGTGCCAGCAGTCACAGGGGGCGCGGGTCCCTCCCTGAAGCTTTCTTT
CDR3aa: CASSHRGRGSLPEAFF

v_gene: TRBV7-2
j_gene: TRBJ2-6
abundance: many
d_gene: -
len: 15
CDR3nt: TGTGCCAGCAGCATCCCACAGGCTGGGGCCAACGTCCTGACTTTC
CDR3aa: CASSIPQAGANVLTF

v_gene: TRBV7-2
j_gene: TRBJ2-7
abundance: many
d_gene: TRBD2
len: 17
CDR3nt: TGTGCCAGCAGCTTAGGAGCGGGGACGGGACCATCCTACGAGCAGTACTTC
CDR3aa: CASSLGAGTGPSYEQYF

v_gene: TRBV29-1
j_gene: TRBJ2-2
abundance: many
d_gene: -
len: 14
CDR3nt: TGCAGCGCCTTTGGACAGAGGAACACCGGGGAGCTGTTTTTT
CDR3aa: CSAFGQRNTGELFF